This T cell receptor (beta chain) stems from a study of technical replicates of blood from several donors. The germline V gene encodes CDR1 SGHRS and CDR2 YFSETQ. CDR3 size: 16 residues. Trimming cost V 4 bases and J 1 base, with 17 bases left between them. The assay was immunoSEQ multiplex PCR, and TCRdb's table has in-frame clones only and misses some. The data hold 70,000 to 75,000 clones, with approximately 95% observed a single time. The sequenced material came from T cells isolated from PBMCs. The chain couples TRBV5-1 to TRBJ1-1; D is unresolved. The origin of this receptor is a human donor in good health. CDR3 residues: CASSPEIGIANTEAFF. In DNA, the CDR3 is TGCGCCAGCAGCCCCGAGATAGGAATAGCGAACACTGAAGCTTTCTTT.